This T cell receptor beta chain was identified during a study of response to subunit inactivated influenza vaccine. Study-wide points: There was a suggestion from the authors that each seasonal influenza vaccination recruits few new T cells.

With regard to this clonotype: Its specificity is unknown.

V was trimmed by 0 bases and J by 1 base, leaving 12 bases between them. Germline values: CDR1 LGHNA, CDR2 YSLEER. This CDR3 comprises 17 residues. TCRdb fed the RT-PCR reads into MiXCR, producing one record per CDR3 protein. In the table there are 150,000 to 200,000 distinct CDR3 sequences, about a tenth of which are singletons. The source was non-naive T cells sorted from PBMCs, collected on the day of vaccination. The TCR sequence derives from a man aged 50 or older who received an inactivated influenza vaccine. The chain couples TRBV4-3 to TRBJ2-2, with TRBD2 as a possible D gene (5 bases). CDR3 residues: CASSQDHPAVNTGELFF. CDR3 DNA: TGCGCCAGCAGCCAAGATCACCCAGCGGTGAACACCGGGGAGCTGTTTTTT.